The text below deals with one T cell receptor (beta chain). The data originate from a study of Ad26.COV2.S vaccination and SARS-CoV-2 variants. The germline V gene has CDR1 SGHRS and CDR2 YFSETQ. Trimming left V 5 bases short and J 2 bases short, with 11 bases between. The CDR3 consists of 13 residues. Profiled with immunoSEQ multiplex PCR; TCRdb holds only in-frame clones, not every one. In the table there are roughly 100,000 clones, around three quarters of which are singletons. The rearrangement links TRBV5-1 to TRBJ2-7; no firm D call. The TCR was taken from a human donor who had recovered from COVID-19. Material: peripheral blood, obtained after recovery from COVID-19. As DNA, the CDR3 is TGCGCCAGCAGAAGACCGGGCCCCTACGAGCAGTACTTC. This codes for CASRRPGPYEQYF.